This paragraph reports one TCR beta chain. As yet, its antigen is unknown. This clone may be a read error of a much larger clone one base away. It was with a sample-barcoded 5' primer and a J-beta primer mix that a second PCR of about 6 to 12 cycles was run. One entry per CDR3 protein results from TCRdb running MiXCR on the 5' RACE reads. This sample has roughly 1.7 million distinct CDR3 sequences, with 34% found just once. This specimen belongs to a study of blood T cells in healthy people across ages. Study-wide context: Per two T cells, template switching captured roughly one barcoded beta molecule. Study-wide results and limits: Total diversity from one million sequenced T cells was likely underestimated. It was the long-lived donors that had more naive CD4+ cells and higher diversity than aged donors.

There are 13 residues in the CDR3. Every participating donor contributed about 10 milliliters of peripheral blood through a draw. The sequencing sample was made of blood. The source of this sequence is a young woman in good health. V is TRBV12-3 or TRBV12-4 and J is TRBJ2-3, with 9 bases lining up with TRBD2. DNA for the CDR3: TGTACCAGCAGTTTAGCGGGGGTTGATACGCAGTATTTT. It yields the protein CTSSLAGVDTQYF.